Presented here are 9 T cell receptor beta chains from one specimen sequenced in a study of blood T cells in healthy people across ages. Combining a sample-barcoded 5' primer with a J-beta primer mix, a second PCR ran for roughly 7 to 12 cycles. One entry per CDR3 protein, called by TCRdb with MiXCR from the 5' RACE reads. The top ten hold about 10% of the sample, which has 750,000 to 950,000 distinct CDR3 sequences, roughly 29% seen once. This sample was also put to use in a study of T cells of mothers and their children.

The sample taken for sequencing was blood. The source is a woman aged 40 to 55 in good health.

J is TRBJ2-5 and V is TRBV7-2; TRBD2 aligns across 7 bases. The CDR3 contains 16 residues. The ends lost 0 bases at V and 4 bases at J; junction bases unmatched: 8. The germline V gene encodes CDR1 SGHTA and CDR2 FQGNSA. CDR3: CASSLASGRERETQYF. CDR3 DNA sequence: TGTGCCAGCAGCTTAGCGTCAGGGCGGGAGCGAGAGACCCAGTACTTC.

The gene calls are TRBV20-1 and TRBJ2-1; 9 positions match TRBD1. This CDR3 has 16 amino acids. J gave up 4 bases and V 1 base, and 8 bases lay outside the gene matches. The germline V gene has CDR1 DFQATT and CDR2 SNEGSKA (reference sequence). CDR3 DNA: TGCAGTGCTAGAGGACCGGGACAGGGTCAATACAATGAGCAGTTCTTC. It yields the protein CSARGPGQGQYNEQFF.

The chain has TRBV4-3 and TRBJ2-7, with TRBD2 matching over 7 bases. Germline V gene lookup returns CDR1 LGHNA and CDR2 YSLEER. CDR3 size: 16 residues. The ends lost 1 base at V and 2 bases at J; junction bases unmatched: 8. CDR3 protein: CASSQAPGLPAYEQYF. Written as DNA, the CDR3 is TGCGCCAGCAGCCAAGCTCCGGGACTACCCGCCTACGAGCAGTACTTC.

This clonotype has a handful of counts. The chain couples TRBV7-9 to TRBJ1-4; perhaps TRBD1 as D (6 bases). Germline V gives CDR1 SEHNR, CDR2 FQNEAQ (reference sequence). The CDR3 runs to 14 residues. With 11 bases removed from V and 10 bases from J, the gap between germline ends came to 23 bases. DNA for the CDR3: TGTGCCGCGGAAGGGGGAAGGCTCGAGGGAAAACTGTTTTTT. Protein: CAAEGGRLEGKLFF. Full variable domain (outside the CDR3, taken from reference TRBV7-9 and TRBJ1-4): DTGVSQNPRHKITKRGQNVTFRCDPISEHNRLYWYRQTLGQGPEFLTYFQNEAQLEKSRLLSDRFSAERPKGSFSTLEIQRTEQGDSAMYLCAAEGGRLEGKLFFGSGTQLSVL.

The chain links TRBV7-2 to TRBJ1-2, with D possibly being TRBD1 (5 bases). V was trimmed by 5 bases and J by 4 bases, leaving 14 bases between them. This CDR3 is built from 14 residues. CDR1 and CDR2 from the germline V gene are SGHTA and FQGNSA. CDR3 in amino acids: CASSRTRGGYGYTF. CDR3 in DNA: TGTGCCAGCAGCCGTACCCGGGGGGGCTATGGCTACACCTTC. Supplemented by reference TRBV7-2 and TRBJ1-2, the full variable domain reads GAGVSQSPSNKVTEKGKDVELRCDPISGHTALYWYRQSLGQGLEFLIYFQGNSAPDKSGLPSDRFSAERTGGSVSTLTIQRTQQEDSAVYLCASSRTRGGYGYTFGSGTRLTVV.

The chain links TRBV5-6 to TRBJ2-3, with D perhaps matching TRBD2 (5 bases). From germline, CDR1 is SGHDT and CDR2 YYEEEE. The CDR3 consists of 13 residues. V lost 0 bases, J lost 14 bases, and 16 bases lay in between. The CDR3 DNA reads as TGTGCCAGCAGCTTGGATTCGGGTTTCCGGGGGTATTTT. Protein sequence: CASSLDSGFRGYF.

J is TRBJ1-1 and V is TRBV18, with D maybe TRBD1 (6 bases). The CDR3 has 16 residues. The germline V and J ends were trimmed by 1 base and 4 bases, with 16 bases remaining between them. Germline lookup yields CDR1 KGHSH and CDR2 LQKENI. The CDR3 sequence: CASSPRLPGEGTEAFF. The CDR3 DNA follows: TGTGCCAGCTCACCACGATTGCCAGGGGAAGGCACTGAAGCTTTCTTT.

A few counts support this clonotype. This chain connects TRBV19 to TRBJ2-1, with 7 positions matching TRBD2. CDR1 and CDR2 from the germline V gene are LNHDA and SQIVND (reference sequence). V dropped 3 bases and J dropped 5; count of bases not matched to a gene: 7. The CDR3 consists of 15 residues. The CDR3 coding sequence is TGTGCCAGTAGTATGGGAGGGCTTGGCCACAATGAGCAGTTCTTC. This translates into CASSMGGLGHNEQFF.

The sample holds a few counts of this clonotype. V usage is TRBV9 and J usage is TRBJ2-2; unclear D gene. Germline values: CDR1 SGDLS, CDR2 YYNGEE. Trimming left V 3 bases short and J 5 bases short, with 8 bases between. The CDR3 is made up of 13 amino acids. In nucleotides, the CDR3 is TGTGCCAGCAGCGCTAAGGGAACCGGGGAGCTGTTTTTT. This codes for CASSAKGTGELFF.